These 22 T cell receptor beta chains originate from one sample sequenced in a study of T cells after yellow fever vaccination. Using its own MiXCR run on the 5' RACE reads, TCRdb lists one record per CDR3 protein. The table shows 300,000 to 350,000 distinct CDR3 sequences, with 4% to 5.5% occurring only once. The starting material was PBMCs, obtained 15 days after the yellow fever booster vaccination. The receptors stem from a man younger than 35 who received the YFV17D yellow fever vaccine.

This clonotype came up many times. The chain recombines TRBV7-9 with TRBJ1-2, with D maybe TRBD1 (6 bases). CDR1 SEHNR and CDR2 FQNEAQ come from the germline V gene (reference sequence). The CDR3 is made up of 13 amino acids. V lost 5 bases to trimming and J lost 2 bases, with 9 bases between them. CDR3 protein: CASSTGQNYGYTF. The CDR3 DNA reads TGTGCCAGCAGCACAGGACAGAACTATGGCTACACCTTC.

This clonotype was detected ten times or more. The V and J genes are TRBV29-1 and TRBJ1-5, with TRBD1 matching over 7 bases. Germline V CDR1 and CDR2: SQVTM, ANQGSEA. This CDR3 contains 13 residues. V was pared by 4 bases and J by 7 bases, with 7 bases of the junction left unmatched. CDR3 sequence (DNA): TGCAGCGTTGCTTCAGGGGGGGAACAGCCCCAGCATTTT. Translation: CSVASGGEQPQHF.

The table lists this clonotype with many counts. The chain recombines TRBV6-2 or TRBV6-3 with TRBJ2-2; D is ambiguous. Germline values: CDR1 MNHEY, CDR2 SVGEGT. This CDR3 contains 13 residues. V shed 4 bases and J shed 7 bases, with 10 bases lying between them. In DNA, the CDR3 is TGTGCCAGCAGTTCCCTCTTCGGCGGGGAGCTGTTTTTT. Amino acids: CASSSLFGGELFF.

This clonotype has ten or more counts. The chain has TRBV28 and TRBJ2-7, with D perhaps TRBD1 or TRBD2 (5 bases each). The germline gives CDR1 MDHEN, CDR2 SYDVKM. Trimming stripped 5 bases from V and 4 bases from J, with 15 bases between. There are 14 residues in the CDR3. CDR3 in DNA: TGTGCCAGCAGTGCGGCCGGGACGGAGTACGAGCAGTACGTC. Translated, it gives CASSAAGTEYEQYV.

This clonotype was seen ten or more times. V and J are TRBV7-2 and TRBJ2-1; D may be TRBD2 (6 bases). Trimming pared 4 bases from V and 2 bases from J, leaving 15 bases between. Germline V lookup: CDR1 SGHTA, CDR2 FQGNSA. The CDR3 sequence is 16 residues long. Written as DNA, the CDR3 is TGTGCCAGCAGCTCTAGGGGTCGCGGGGCCTACAATGAGCAGTTCTTC. Translating it yields CASSSRGRGAYNEQFF. Based on the CDR3 plus reference TRBV7-2 and TRBJ2-1, the full variable domain is GAGVSQSPSNKVTEKGKDVELRCDPISGHTALYWYRQSLGQGLEFLIYFQGNSAPDKSGLPSDRFSAERTGGSVSTLTIQRTQQEDSAVYLCASSSRGRGAYNEQFFGPGTRLTVL.

The table lists this clonotype with many counts. This chain links TRBV7-2 with TRBJ2-7; D is uncertain. CDR3 length: 13 residues. Germline V CDR1 and CDR2: SGHTA, FQGNSA. V shed 4 bases and J shed 0 bases, with 7 bases lying between them. CDR3 region: CASSWGLSYEQYF. The CDR3 region has the DNA TGTGCCAGCAGCTGGGGTCTCTCCTACGAGCAGTACTTC. Full variable domain (remainder filled in from reference TRBV7-2 and TRBJ2-7): GAGVSQSPSNKVTEKGKDVELRCDPISGHTALYWYRQSLGQGLEFLIYFQGNSAPDKSGLPSDRFSAERTGGSVSTLTIQRTQQEDSAVYLCASSWGLSYEQYFGPGTRLTVT.

CDR3 bases: TGTGCCACCAGTGATTTGTCGGGGGGGTCCCCGCTGAGGCAGTTCTTC. Its translation is CATSDLSGGSPLRQFF. This chain joins TRBV24-1 and TRBJ2-1, with TRBD2 matching 8 bases. V lost 0 bases to trimming and J lost 12 bases; unmatched junction nucleotides: 12. Germline lookup yields CDR1 KGHDR and CDR2 SFDVKD. The CDR3 extends over 16 amino acids.

The chain recombines TRBV12-3 or TRBV12-4 with TRBJ1-2; D remains unclear. The CDR3 loop spans 13 amino acids. Trimming removed 5 bases from V and 2 bases from J, with 9 bases in between. Here the CDR3 reads CASSHTPNYGYTF. CDR3 nucleotide sequence: TGTGCCAGCAGTCATACACCGAACTATGGCTACACCTTC.

This clonotype was seen more than once but under ten times. This rearrangement joins TRBV9 to TRBJ1-2, with D hard to call. This CDR3 comprises 15 residues. The ends were cut back, 0 bases at V and 2 bases at J, with 11 bases in the middle. The germline V gene encodes CDR1 SGDLS and CDR2 YYNGEE. In DNA form, the CDR3 reads TGTGCCAGCAGCGTAGGCGGACGCCTCAACTATGGCTACACCTTC. Translating it yields CASSVGGRLNYGYTF. Supplemented by reference TRBV9 and TRBJ1-2, the full variable domain reads DSGVTQTPKHLITATGQRVTLRCSPRSGDLSVYWYQQSLDQGLQFLIQYYNGEERAKGNILERFSAQQFPDLHSELNLSSLELGDSALYFCASSVGGRLNYGYTFGSGTRLTVV.

This clonotype was seen ten or more times. The chain links TRBV6-5 to TRBJ2-1; D uncertain. From germline, CDR1 is MNHEY and CDR2 SVGAGI. V was clipped by 0 bases and J by 8 bases, with 2 bases between them. The length of the CDR3 is 11 residues. CDR3: CASSYSDEQFF. In DNA form, the CDR3 reads TGTGCCAGCAGTTACTCGGATGAGCAGTTCTTC.

The chain couples TRBV18 to TRBJ1-1, with 7 bases that match TRBD1. CDR1 KGHSH and CDR2 LQKENI come from the germline V gene. The CDR3 is made up of 14 amino acids. Trimming removed 0 bases from V and 11 bases from J; junction bases left unmatched: 9. The CDR3 protein is CASSPPWQGDLAFF. CDR3 DNA sequence: TGTGCCAGCTCACCACCGTGGCAGGGGGACCTCGCTTTCTTT.

The J gene is TRBJ2-7, the V gene TRBV5-1; D remains ambiguous. From germline, CDR1 is SGHRS and CDR2 YFSETQ. The length of the CDR3 is 14 residues. Deletions cut 2 bases from V and 1 base from J, with 10 bases between. CDR3: CASSFNGPSYEQYF. The CDR3 DNA is TGCGCCAGCAGCTTTAACGGTCCTTCCTACGAGCAGTACTTC.

This clonotype was counted at least ten times. J is TRBJ2-1 and V is TRBV4-1; TRBD1 matches at 7 bases. The germline CDR1 and CDR2 sequences are MGHRA and YSYEKL. V lost 4 bases, J lost 4 bases, and 4 bases stayed unmatched. The CDR3 extends over 14 amino acids. The CDR3 bases are TGCGCCAGCAGCCCGAGGGACAGATACAATGAGCAGTTCTTC. This gives the protein CASSPRDRYNEQFF.

A few counts support this clonotype. The chain couples TRBV6-6 to TRBJ1-5; TRBD1 might be the D (6 bases). With 4 bases removed from V and 1 base from J, the gap between germline ends came to 11 bases. In germline, CDR1 is MNHNY, CDR2 SVGAGI (reference sequence). This CDR3 is 15 amino acids long. CDR3 amino acids: CASSWDIPSNQPQHF. DNA for the CDR3: TGTGCCAGCAGTTGGGACATTCCGAGCAATCAGCCCCAGCATTTT.

This chain links TRBV20-1 with TRBJ1-1; 9 nucleotides align to TRBD1. This CDR3 is built from 14 residues. Germline CDR1 DFQATT, CDR2 SNEGSKA (reference sequence). The junction had 8 bases not matched to a gene; V was cut back by 5 bases and J by 4 bases. The CDR3 sequence: CSALRGGQGTEAFF. In DNA form, the CDR3 reads TGCAGTGCTCTTAGGGGGGGACAGGGCACTGAAGCTTTCTTT.

This clonotype was seen a handful of times. V usage is TRBV7-3 and J usage is TRBJ1-1; D may be TRBD1 (5 bases). CDR1 SGHTA and CDR2 FQGTGA come from the germline V gene. CDR3 length: 16 residues. The V end was cut by 5 bases, the J end by 4 bases, with 20 bases between. This chain's CDR3 is CASSPGVPYGGTEAFF. Here the CDR3 DNA reads TGTGCCAGCAGCCCTGGGGTTCCCTATGGGGGCACTGAAGCTTTCTTT.

The chain couples TRBV20-1 to TRBJ2-7, with TRBD2 identical over 8 bases. Germline trimming cut 2 bases from V and 3 bases from J; bases unmatched to any gene: 12. Germline V gene lookup returns CDR1 DFQATT and CDR2 SNEGSKA (reference sequence). This CDR3 is built from 16 residues. The DNA of the CDR3 is TGCAGTGCTAGATCTCCTCAGTCGGGGGGGGACTACGAGCAGTACGTC. It codes for CSARSPQSGGDYEQYV.

This clonotype was found a few times. V gene TRBV7-9 combines with J gene TRBJ1-2; D is perhaps TRBD1 (5 bases). Trimming took off 5 bases at V and 2 bases at J, with 21 bases between the two ends. This CDR3 spans 17 amino acids. Looked up from germline, CDR1 is SEHNR and CDR2 is FQNEAQ (reference sequence). The CDR3 region has the DNA TGTGCCAGCAGCCGCTTTATGAGTGCAGGGACCAACTATGGCTACACCTTC. Its translation: CASSRFMSAGTNYGYTF.

This clonotype has just a few counts. The V and J genes are TRBV5-1 and TRBJ2-7, with 7 nucleotides matching TRBD1. Germline assignment: CDR1 SGHRS and CDR2 YFSETQ. Trimming took 3 bases from V and 3 from J; bases not matched to a gene: 6. The CDR3 has 14 residues. The CDR3 protein is CASSWVTGIYEQYV. The CDR3 DNA is TGCGCCAGCAGCTGGGTGACAGGGATCTACGAGCAGTACGTC.

This clonotype was counted only a few times. The rearrangement uses TRBV6-1 and TRBJ2-3; D is uncertain. The germline gives CDR1 MNHNS, CDR2 SASEGT. Trimming took off 1 base at V and 2 bases at J, with 10 bases between the two ends. CDR3 length: 15 amino acids. CDR3 loop: CASSEGGTFTDTQYF. CDR3 bases: TGTGCCAGCAGTGAAGGGGGAACCTTCACAGATACGCAGTATTTT.

The chain has TRBV24-1 and TRBJ2-1, with D tentatively TRBD1 (6 bases). Germline CDR1 reads KGHDR; CDR2 reads SFDVKD. Trimming left V 3 bases short and J 8 bases short, with 19 bases between. CDR3 length: 16 residues. This CDR3 is CATSDTLTGGADEQFF. The CDR3, as DNA: TGTGCCACCAGTGATACCCTGACAGGTGGGGCGGATGAGCAGTTCTTC.

In this sample, this clonotype turned up a few times. DNA of the CDR3: TGTGCCAGCAGCACACGGGGGGATTCACCCCTCCACTTT. Translating gives CASSTRGDSPLHF. The chain links TRBV7-2 to TRBJ1-6; D possibly corresponds to TRBD1 (5 bases). Per the germline V gene, CDR1 is SGHTA and CDR2 is FQGNSA. The CDR3 has 13 amino acids. V lost 5 bases to trimming and J lost 8 bases, with 10 bases between them.